These T cell receptor beta chains were read from a single sample in a study of T cell repertoires in cytomegalovirus infection. Their antigen targets remain unknown. TCRdb used MiXCR to reprocess the reads, holding one entry per CDR3 protein. The data contain about 700,000 distinct CDR3 sequences, roughly 33% of them singletons. The sample consisted of cultured PBMCs, taken from culture after CMV antigen stimulation. These receptors were collected from a human donor in good health (CMV status not recorded). Some clones in this sample may be carry-over from other donors' samples. Each CDR3 is given with its conserved first and last residue. The D gene is left open where the match is weak. Clone size is given for some rows only: seen once, a few or many times, or a class if the clone is expanded.

d_call j_call clone_size v_call cdr3_aa cdr3_nt
- TRBJ2-1 - TRBV12-3/TRBV12-4 CASRPSDRPRTGFAFF TGTGCCAGCAGGCCTTCGGACAGACCCAGGACCGGGTTTGCGTTCTTC
- TRBJ2-5 - TRBV7-6 CASSLAGDREAQYF TGTGCCAGCAGCTTAGCGGGGGACCGCGAGGCCCAGTACTTC
TRBD2 TRBJ2-5 - TRBV10-3 CAISGAGYQETQYF TGTGCCATCAGTGGAGCGGGGTACCAAGAGACCCAGTACTTC
- TRBJ1-2 - TRBV14 CASSQETGVSTGGYTF TGTGCCAGCAGCCAAGAGACCGGGGTCTCAACTGGTGGCTACACCTTC
- TRBJ1-5 - TRBV6-2/TRBV6-3 CASSYRSIQPQHF TGTGCCAGCAGTTACCGTAGTATTCAGCCCCAGCATTTT
- TRBJ1-1 - TRBV20-1 CSAHLNTEAFF TGCAGTGCTCACCTGAACACTGAAGCTTTCTTT
- TRBJ1-5 few TRBV7-8 CASAGGRDFQQHF TGTGCCAGCGCTGGAGGCCGGGATTTCCAGCAGCATTTT
- TRBJ2-7 - TRBV6-6 CASHQGGYEQYF TGTGCCAGTCACCAAGGGGGCTACGAGCAGTACTTC
TRBD2 TRBJ2-1 - TRBV12-3/TRBV12-4 CASRSLAGVGNEQFF TGTGCCAGCAGAAGCTTAGCGGGAGTGGGCAATGAGCAGTTCTTC
TRBD1 TRBJ1-4 - TRBV7-9 CASSIQGSATNEKLFF TGTGCCAGCAGCATACAGGGGTCTGCAACTAATGAAAAACTGTTTTTT
TRBD1 TRBJ2-3 - TRBV7-2 CASPDHRGPSADTQYF TGTGCCAGCCCCGACCACAGGGGGCCATCTGCAGATACGCAGTATTTT
- TRBJ2-1 - TRBV5-1 CASSLGLWNEQFF TGCGCCAGCAGCTTGGGGTTATGGAATGAGCAGTTCTTT
TRBD2 TRBJ2-1 - TRBV20-1 CSAPLAGASSYNEQFF TGCAGTGCTCCCCTAGCGGGAGCAAGCTCCTACAATGAGCAGTTCTTC
- TRBJ1-6 - TRBV7-9 CASSENSPLHF TGTGCCAGCAGTGAGAATTCACCCCTCCACTTT
TRBD1 TRBJ1-2 many TRBV7-9 CASSLAYADRGYGYTF TGTGCCAGCAGCTTAGCGTACGCGGACAGGGGATACGGCTACACCTTC